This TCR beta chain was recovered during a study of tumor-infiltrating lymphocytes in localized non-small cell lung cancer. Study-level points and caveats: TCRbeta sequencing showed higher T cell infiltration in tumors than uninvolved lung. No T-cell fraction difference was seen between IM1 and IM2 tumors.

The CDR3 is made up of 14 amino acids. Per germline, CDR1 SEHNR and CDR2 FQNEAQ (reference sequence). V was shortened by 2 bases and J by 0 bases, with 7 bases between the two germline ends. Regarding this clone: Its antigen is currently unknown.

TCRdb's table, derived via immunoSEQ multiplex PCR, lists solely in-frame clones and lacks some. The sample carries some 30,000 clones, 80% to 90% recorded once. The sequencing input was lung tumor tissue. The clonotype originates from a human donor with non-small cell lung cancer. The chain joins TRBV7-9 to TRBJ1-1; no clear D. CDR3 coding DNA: TGTGCCAGCAGCTTATCGACTCTGAACACTGAAGCTTTCTTT. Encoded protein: CASSLSTLNTEAFF.